This entry lists 9 T cell receptor beta chains sequenced from one sample in a study of cytomegalovirus exposure and HLA in healthy donors. Primers included in the PCR were 60 Vbeta and 13 Jbeta primers. Sequencing was performed with immunoSEQ multiplex PCR; in TCRdb, only in-frame clones are kept and a portion is missing. The top ten clones hold 1.2% of a sample with about 140,000 clones, roughly 80% of them seen once. Source material: PBMCs. These receptors were taken from a female donor in good health and CMV-seronegative.

Comment on this clone: The same CDR3 can be traced to other DNA sequences in this sample. The chain is built from TRBV27 and TRBJ2-7; D remains ambiguous. Germline assignment: CDR1 MNHEY and CDR2 SMNVEV (reference sequence). V was shortened by 6 bases and J by 3 bases, with 6 bases between the two germline ends. The CDR3 spans 11 residues. CDR3 bases: TGTGCCAGCAGCTCTCTCTACGAGCAGTACTTC. Residues: CASSSLYEQYF.

This clone has a handful of counts. The chain uses TRBV6-5 and TRBJ2-7; 7 nucleotides agree with TRBD2. V gave up 2 bases and J gave up 12 bases; unmatched junction bases: 19. Germline assignment: CDR1 MNHEY and CDR2 SVGAGI. CDR3 length: 16 amino acids. This chain's CDR3 is CASSYSTGRNRGGLYF. The CDR3 region has the DNA TGTGCCAGCAGTTACAGCACCGGGCGAAACCGGGGAGGGCTGTACTTC.

The chain links TRBV9 to TRBJ1-1, with a tentative D call TRBD1 (6 bases). From germline, CDR1 is SGDLS and CDR2 YYNGEE. V lost 0 bases and J lost 5, with 8 bases in between. The CDR3 runs 13 residues. For the CDR3, the DNA is TGTGCCAGCAGCGTAGGCAGGGGAACTGAAGCTTTCTTT. Encoded protein: CASSVGRGTEAFF.

V usage is TRBV27 and J usage is TRBJ2-1, with TRBD1 matching over 9 bases. V lost 2 bases, J lost 1 base, and 0 bases stayed unmatched. The CDR3 contains 15 residues. CDR1 is MNHEY, CDR2 SMNVEV, per germline (reference sequence). CDR3 protein: CASSLGQGSYNEQFF. CDR3 nucleotide sequence: TGTGCCAGCAGTTTAGGACAGGGGTCCTACAATGAGCAGTTCTTC.

J is TRBJ1-4 and V is TRBV7-2; the D gene is possibly TRBD1 (6 bases). Trimming shortened V by 6 bases and J by 0 bases, and 8 bases separated the two germline ends. CDR1 and CDR2 from the germline V gene are SGHTA and FQGNSA. This CDR3 spans 14 amino acids. The CDR3 loop reads CASRNRATNEKLFF. CDR3 nucleotide sequence: TGTGCCAGCAGAAACAGGGCAACTAATGAAAAACTGTTTTTT. The entire variable domain, with the rest obtained from reference TRBV7-2 and TRBJ1-4, is as follows: GAGVSQSPSNKVTEKGKDVELRCDPISGHTALYWYRQSLGQGLEFLIYFQGNSAPDKSGLPSDRFSAERTGGSVSTLTIQRTQQEDSAVYLCASRNRATNEKLFFGSGTQLSVL.

The sample holds a few counts of this clone. The rearrangement links TRBV5-5 to TRBJ2-5, with D possibly matching TRBD1 (6 bases). Germline V CDR1 and CDR2: SGHKS, YYEKEE (reference sequence). The CDR3 spans 14 residues. Trimming took off 6 bases at V and 5 bases at J, with 17 bases between the two ends. CDR3 residues: CASIPGAGEETQYF. As DNA, the CDR3 is TGTGCCAGCATCCCCGGGGCAGGGGAGGAGACCCAGTACTTC.

This clone appeared once. The genes are TRBV2 and TRBJ1-4; perhaps TRBD1 as D (5 bases). Deletions cut 2 bases from V and 8 bases from J, with 12 bases between. The CDR3 consists of 14 residues. Germline V lookup: CDR1 SNHLY, CDR2 FYNNEI. CDR3 sequence (DNA): TGTGCCAGCAGTGAAAACGGGGAGGGGGAAAAACTGTTTTTT. Translating it yields CASSENGEGEKLFF.

Only one count was recorded for this clone. This chain links TRBV10-3 with TRBJ2-1, with TRBD2 identical over 13 bases. CDR1 is ENHRY and CDR2 is SYGVKD in the germline V gene. V shed 6 bases, J shed 8 bases, and the junction held 4 bases outside the gene matches. The CDR3 spans 14 residues. The DNA for the CDR3 is TGTGCCATCAGACTAGCGGGAGGGCGAGATGAGCAGTTCTTC. Its translation: CAIRLAGGRDEQFF.

V and J are TRBV27 and TRBJ2-7; D may be TRBD2 (6 bases). V lost 2 bases to trimming and J lost 0 bases, with 8 bases between them. The CDR3 length is 14 residues. CDR1 and CDR2 (germline): MNHEY, SMNVEV (reference sequence). This CDR3 reads CASSLPGSSYEQYF. The CDR3 bases are TGTGCCAGCAGTTTACCCGGGAGCTCCTACGAGCAGTACTTC.